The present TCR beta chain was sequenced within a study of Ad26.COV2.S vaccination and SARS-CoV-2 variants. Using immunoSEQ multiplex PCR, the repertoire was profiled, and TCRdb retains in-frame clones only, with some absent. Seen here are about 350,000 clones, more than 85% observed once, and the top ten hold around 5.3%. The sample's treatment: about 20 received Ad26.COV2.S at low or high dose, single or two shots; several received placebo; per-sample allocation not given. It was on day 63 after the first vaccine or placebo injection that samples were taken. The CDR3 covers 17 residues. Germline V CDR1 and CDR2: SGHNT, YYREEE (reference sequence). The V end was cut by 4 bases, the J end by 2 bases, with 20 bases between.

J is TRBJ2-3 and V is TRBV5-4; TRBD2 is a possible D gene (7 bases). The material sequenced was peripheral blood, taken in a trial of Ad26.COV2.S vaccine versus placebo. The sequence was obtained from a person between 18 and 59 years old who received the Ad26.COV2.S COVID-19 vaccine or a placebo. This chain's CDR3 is CASSQVEGGGVTDTQYF. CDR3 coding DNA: TGTGCCAGCAGCCAGGTTGAGGGGGGAGGGGTCACAGATACGCAGTATTTT.